Below, 8 T cell receptor beta chains from the same sample are listed, as sequenced in a study of shared clonotypes between healthy human individuals (dated by TCRdb to the early 2020s). Preparation of the library involved the immunoSEQ multiplex PCR assay. TCRdb took over this immuneACCESS table, retaining in-frame rearrangements with V and J assigned. Such tables are incomplete; in checked studies, under half of the missing clones stem from an unresolved V gene, and the remainder is unexplained. The sample data list about 1 million clones, and approximately 76% of these were observed just once. The top ten constitute about 1.5% of the sample. Specimen: memory CD4+ T cells sorted from blood. This specimen's cell subset or site label, interpreted: CD45RA-negative fraction. The receptors here all came from a man in his late teens or twenties in good health.

The J gene is TRBJ1-5, the V gene TRBV2; D is perhaps TRBD1 (5 bases). The germline gives CDR1 SNHLY, CDR2 FYNNEI. The CDR3 covers 15 residues. V was trimmed by 6 bases and J by 3 bases, leaving 15 bases between them. The CDR3 DNA follows: TGTGCCAGCAGGGGGGGACCACAGTCCAATCAGCCCCAGCATTTT. Its translation is CASRGGPQSNQPQHF.

The chain is built from TRBV10-3 and TRBJ1-2; 7 bases align to TRBD1. This CDR3 comprises 14 residues. Germline loops: CDR1 ENHRY, CDR2 SYGVKD. With V trimmed by 6 bases and J by 8 bases, 12 bases remained unmatched. The CDR3 spells CAISPGQSLQGYTF. In DNA form, the CDR3 reads TGTGCCATCAGCCCGGGACAGAGCCTCCAGGGCTACACCTTC.

The V and J genes are TRBV30 and TRBJ1-4, with D perhaps matching TRBD1 (5 bases). Per germline, CDR1 GTSNPN and CDR2 SVGIG (reference sequence). The length of the CDR3 is 12 residues. Trimming removed 4 bases at V and 5 bases at J, with 8 bases between. CDR3 nucleotides: TGTGCCTGGAACCGGGACAATGAAAAACTGTTTTTT. It specifies CAWNRDNEKLFF. The entire variable domain, with the rest obtained from reference TRBV30 and TRBJ1-4, is as follows: SQTIHQWPATLVQPVGSPLSLECTVEGTSNPNLYWYRQAAGRGLQLLFYSVGIGQISSEVPQNLSASRPQDRQFILSSKKLLLSDSGFYLCAWNRDNEKLFFGSGTQLSVL.

The chain carries TRBV5-1 and TRBJ2-1; D is perhaps TRBD1 (6 bases). CDR1 is SGHRS and CDR2 is YFSETQ in the germline V gene. Deletions cut 2 bases from V and 2 bases from J, with 17 bases between. The CDR3 is 17 residues long. The CDR3 sequence is CASSLGVKGGTYNEQFF. Here the CDR3 DNA reads TGCGCCAGCAGCTTAGGGGTGAAAGGGGGAACCTACAATGAGCAGTTCTTC.

The J gene is TRBJ2-1, the V gene TRBV10-1; the match to TRBD2 covers 9 bases. Germline CDR1 and CDR2: WNHNN and SYGVQD (reference sequence). CDR3 size: 17 residues. Germline trimming cut 4 bases from V and 0 bases from J; bases unmatched to any gene: 7. The CDR3 loop reads CASSGASGASSYNEQFF. CDR3 nucleotide sequence: TGCGCCAGCAGTGGGGCTAGCGGGGCTAGCTCCTACAATGAGCAGTTCTTC.

The chain links TRBV7-8 to TRBJ1-2; 7 bases are shared with TRBD1. CDR3 size: 12 residues. Germline assignment: CDR1 SGHVS and CDR2 FQNEAQ. V lost 6 bases, J lost 4 bases, and 2 bases stayed unmatched. In DNA, the CDR3 is TGTGCCAGCAGAGGGGACAGCTATGGCTACACCTTC. This sequence encodes CASRGDSYGYTF.

Regarding this clone: The same CDR3 arises from other DNA sequences in this sample as well. The chain links TRBV18 to TRBJ1-5; D remains ambiguous. V was trimmed by 0 bases and J by 4 bases, leaving 7 bases between them. CDR3 size: 14 residues. Germline CDR1 and CDR2: KGHSH and LQKENI. CDR3 in DNA: TGTGCCAGCTCACCACCGGGCAGTAATCAGCCCCAGCATTTT. This sequence encodes CASSPPGSNQPQHF. The complete variable domain, with remaining parts taken from reference TRBV18 and TRBJ1-5, reads NAGVMQNPRHLVRRRGQEARLRCSPMKGHSHVYWYRQLPEEGLKFMVYLQKENIIDESGMPKERFSAEFPKEGPSILRIQQVVRGDSAAYFCASSPPGSNQPQHFGDGTRLSIL.

Only a few counts were recorded for this clone. The V gene is TRBV7-2, the J gene TRBJ1-2, with D possibly TRBD1 on 5 matching bases. Trimming left V 4 bases short and J 14 bases short, with 14 bases between. This CDR3 contains 11 residues. Per germline, CDR1 SGHTA and CDR2 FQGNSA. Written as DNA, the CDR3 is TGTGCCAGCAGCTCGCAAACAGGTCTTACCTTC. It specifies CASSSQTGLTF.